The clone carrying this T cell receptor (beta chain) was seen repeatedly, ten times or more. Preparation of the TCRbeta library involved a method that used unique molecular identifiers. TCRdb reprocessed the PCR reads via MiXCR and lists one record per CDR3 protein. This sample has around 250,000 distinct CDR3 sequences, with 9.9% found just once. This sample stems from a study of T-cell reconstitution after alpha-beta-depleted transplantation in children. Trimming took off 3 bases at V and 3 bases at J, with 15 bases between the two ends. This CDR3 has 15 residues. The germline V gene has CDR1 SGDLS and CDR2 YYNGEE.

The chain uses TRBV9 and TRBJ1-1; D perhaps matches TRBD1 (5 bases). This clonotype was obtained from a human donor who donated a stem cell graft to a child with SCID. The source was PBMCs from the stem cell graft donor, collected from the stem cell graft. CDR3 residues: CASSAGTRGDTEAFF. As DNA, the CDR3 is TGTGCCAGCAGCGCCGGGACCCGAGGCGACACTGAAGCTTTCTTT.